These 14 T cell receptor beta chains were sequenced from one sample in a study of T cells in Graves' hyperthyroidism and ophthalmopathy. TCR beta CDR3 regions were amplified from RNA transcripts. Carried out on the TCR CDR3, a first-round RT-PCR used the HTBI primer set. One entry per CDR3 protein results from TCRdb running MiXCR on the multiplex PCR reads. The sample lists fewer than 110,000 distinct CDR3 sequences, around a sixth occurring once. The material sequenced was blood. Receptors originate from a woman in her fifties or sixties with Graves' hyperthyroidism.

In this sample, this clonotype turned up many times. The CDR3 is CASSLHHTRTTQETQYF. In DNA form, the CDR3 reads TGTGCCAGCAGCCTACACCACACCAGGACCACCCAAGAGACCCAGTACTTC. The chain couples TRBV27 to TRBJ2-5; no clear D gene. Germline V lookup: CDR1 MNHEY, CDR2 SMNVEV (reference sequence). Trimming stripped 6 bases from V and 1 base from J, with 21 bases between. This CDR3 comprises 17 residues.

This clonotype was counted many times. The chain uses TRBV12-3 or TRBV12-4 and TRBJ1-2; 8 bases map to TRBD1. The CDR3 consists of 15 residues. Trimming cost V 4 bases and J 4 bases; bases outside gene matches: 8. CDR3 in amino acids: CASSSRTGSGYGYTF. DNA of the CDR3: TGTGCCAGCAGTTCAAGGACAGGGAGCGGCTATGGCTACACCTTC.

In its sample, this clonotype was seen many times. The genes are TRBV10-3 and TRBJ2-3; 8 bases align to TRBD2. V shed 11 bases, J shed 5 bases, and the junction held 9 bases outside the gene matches. CDR3 length: 13 residues. Germline CDR1 reads ENHRY; CDR2 reads SYGVKD. The CDR3 here is CAGSAGAGDTQYF. In DNA form, the CDR3 reads TGTGCCGGGTCAGCGGGAGCTGGAGATACGCAGTATTTT.

CDR3 amino acids: CAWSGTSALNEQFF. CDR3 coding DNA: TGTGCCTGGTCCGGGACTAGCGCACTCAATGAGCAGTTCTTC. The J gene is TRBJ2-1, the V gene TRBV30, with 10 bases aligning to TRBD2. The CDR3 spans 14 residues. Germline CDR1 reads GTSNPN; CDR2 reads SVGIG (reference sequence). The V gene end was trimmed by 5 bases and the J gene end by 6 bases; junction bases not matched to a gene: 7.

This clonotype came up many times. J is TRBJ2-1 and V is TRBV6-5, with 14 bases that match TRBD2. CDR3 length: 17 residues. CDR1 is MNHEY, CDR2 SVGAGI, per germline. V trimming: 2 bases; J trimming: 0 bases; junction bases outside the gene matches: 0. The CDR3 DNA follows: TGTGCCAGCAGTTACGGGACTAGCGGGAGCTCCTACAATGAGCAGTTCTTC. Its translation is CASSYGTSGSSYNEQFF.

The chain recombines TRBV7-3 with TRBJ2-1, with TRBD2 matching over 15 bases. CDR1 is SGHTA and CDR2 is FQGTGA in the germline V gene. Losses at the gene ends were 0 bases for V and 5 bases for J; bases not matched to a gene: 5. This CDR3 is built from 18 residues. The CDR3 sequence: CASSLTGTSGRTNNEQFF. The CDR3 DNA is TGTGCCAGCAGCTTAACGGGGACTAGCGGGAGGACTAACAATGAGCAGTTCTTC.

This clonotype was observed at least ten times. Compared with germline, one end of the junction differs, possibly owing to a read error. The CDR3 is CASSRPTSGGNEQFF. CDR3 DNA: TGTGCTAGCAGCCGCCCGACTAGCGGGGGAAATGAGCAGTTCTTC. The rearrangement joins TRBV7-7 to TRBJ2-1; 12 nucleotides line up with TRBD2. Germline CDR1 SSHAT, CDR2 FNYEAQ (reference sequence). The CDR3 extends over 15 amino acids.

This clonotype was recorded many times. The rearrangement uses TRBV9 and TRBJ2-3, with 7 bases aligning to TRBD1. The CDR3 is made up of 15 amino acids. The V and J ends lost 1 base and 1 base, in that order; junction bases with no gene match: 3. Germline V gene lookup returns CDR1 SGDLS and CDR2 YYNGEE. The CDR3 here is CASSVQGDRTDTQYF. The DNA of the CDR3 is TGTGCCAGCAGCGTACAGGGGGATCGCACAGATACGCAGTATTTT. Variable domain in full (rest from reference TRBV9 and TRBJ2-3): DSGVTQTPKHLITATGQRVTLRCSPRSGDLSVYWYQQSLDQGLQFLIQYYNGEERAKGNILERFSAQQFPDLHSELNLSSLELGDSALYFCASSVQGDRTDTQYFGPGTRLTVL.

This clonotype occurred many times. This chain connects TRBV2 to TRBJ1-5; D is unresolved. The CDR3 is made up of 14 amino acids. Germline CDR1 SNHLY, CDR2 FYNNEI. V was shortened by 10 bases and J by 0 bases, with 13 bases between the two germline ends. Written as DNA, the CDR3 is TGTGCCACCGGGCGGGGATCTAGCAATCAGCCCCAGCATTTT. Protein sequence: CATGRGSSNQPQHF.

This clonotype was counted many times. The chain combines TRBV24-1 with TRBJ1-5; no clear D. V shed 9 bases and J shed 0 bases, with 17 bases lying between them. CDR3 size: 16 residues. CDR1 KGHDR and CDR2 SFDVKD come from the germline V gene. In nucleotides, the CDR3 is TGTGCCACCTCCTCGAGCAGAGGCTATAGCAATCAGCCCCAGCATTTT. Translating it yields CATSSSRGYSNQPQHF.

This clonotype has ten or more counts. CDR3 protein: CASSQPGPYNEKLFF. In DNA form, the CDR3 reads TGTGCCAGCAGCCAGCCGGGTCCGTATAATGAAAAACTGTTTTTT. The J gene is TRBJ1-4, the V gene TRBV3-1; no definite D call. This CDR3 is 15 amino acids long. CDR1 is LGHDT and CDR2 is YNNKEL in the germline V gene (reference sequence). V was clipped by 3 bases and J by 4 bases, with 12 bases between them.

This sequence joins TRBV7-9 and TRBJ2-1; 13 bases match TRBD2. The CDR3 totals 16 residues. V was pared by 2 bases and J by 8 bases, with 6 bases of the junction left unmatched. Per the germline V gene, CDR1 is SEHNR and CDR2 is FQNEAQ (reference sequence). CDR3 sequence reads: CASSLWTSGSFDEQFF. In DNA, the CDR3 is TGTGCCAGCAGCTTATGGACTAGCGGGAGTTTTGATGAGCAGTTCTTC.

Many counts were recorded for this clonotype. The chain links TRBV7-9 to TRBJ2-5, with D possibly being TRBD2 (5 bases). The V end lost 2 bases, the J end lost 1 base, and 11 bases lay between the germline ends. CDR1 is SEHNR, CDR2 FQNEAQ, per germline (reference sequence). This CDR3 is built from 15 residues. The CDR3 region has the DNA TGTGCCAGCAGCTTACGGGGATGGGGCCAAGAGACCCAGTACTTC. Translating gives CASSLRGWGQETQYF. The variable domain in full, with the rest retrieved from reference TRBV7-9 and TRBJ2-5, is DTGVSQNPRHKITKRGQNVTFRCDPISEHNRLYWYRQTLGQGPEFLTYFQNEAQLEKSRLLSDRFSAERPKGSFSTLEIQRTEQGDSAMYLCASSLRGWGQETQYFGPGTRLLVL.

This clonotype was seen a few times. The rearrangement links TRBV6-1 to TRBJ2-1; 12 bases fit TRBD2. V was pared by 4 bases and J by 4 bases, with 5 bases of the junction left unmatched. Germline V gene data show CDR1 as MNHNS and CDR2 as SASEGT. The CDR3 runs 16 residues. The CDR3 sequence: CASSVASGGGYNEQFF. The CDR3 coding sequence is TGTGCCAGCAGTGTGGCTAGCGGGGGGGGGTACAATGAGCAGTTCTTC.